The 27 T cell receptor beta chains given below trace back to one sample, sequenced in a study of blood T cell repertoires in COVID-19. Sequenced by immunoSEQ multiplex PCR; TCRdb stores in-frame clones only, minus some. The data hold approximately 310,000 clones, with 85% observed a single time. The sequencing sample was made of PBMCs or T cells enriched from blood (not recorded which). The receptors shown here come from a woman between 25 and 40 years old who had been exposed to COVID-19.

This clone was seen ten or more times. V usage is TRBV5-8 and J usage is TRBJ2-1; tentative D call: TRBD2 (5 bases). This CDR3 has 18 residues. V was shortened by 6 bases and J by 1 base, with 23 bases between the two germline ends. CDR1 and CDR2 (germline): SGHTS, YDEGEE. CDR3 sequence reads: CASTKRAGVAVSYNEQFF. CDR3 DNA: TGTGCCAGCACTAAAAGGGCCGGGGTGGCGGTTTCCTACAATGAGCAGTTCTTC. Supplemented by reference TRBV5-8 and TRBJ2-1, the full variable domain reads EAGVTQSPTHLIKTRGQQATLRCSPISGHTSVYWYQQALGLGLQFLLWYDEGEERNRGNFPPRFSGRQFPNYSSELNVNALELEDSALYLCASTKRAGVAVSYNEQFFGPGTRLTVL.

The rearrangement links TRBV11-2 to TRBJ1-3, with a tentative D call TRBD1 (6 bases). This CDR3 is 17 amino acids long. V lost 5 bases to trimming and J lost 0 bases, with 17 bases between them. From germline, CDR1 is SGHAT and CDR2 FQNNGV. The CDR3 nucleotides read TGTGCCAGCAGCCCGAGTCCGGGGGGGGCCTCTGGAAACACCATATATTTT. This encodes CASSPSPGGASGNTIYF.

This clone has only a few counts. The J gene is TRBJ2-5, the V gene TRBV21-1; the table's D call TRBD1 went unverified against the DNA. TRBV21-1 is annotated as a pseudogene. This CDR3 contains 19 residues. The CDR3 spells CASSKGGQDRVILRETQYF. The CDR3 DNA reads TGTGCCAGCAGCAAAGGGGGTCAAGACAGGGTTATACTGAGGGAGACCCAGTACTTC.

A few counts support this clone. As DNA, the CDR3 is TGTGCCAGCGACGAAACAGACTACGAGCAGTACTTC. Translation: CASDETDYEQYF. The rearrangement links TRBV6-5 to TRBJ2-7; D is ambiguous. The V end was cut by 8 bases, the J end by 3 bases, with 11 bases between. CDR3 length equals 12 residues. CDR1 MNHEY and CDR2 SVGAGI come from the germline V gene.

V and J are TRBV5-1 and TRBJ2-2; the D gene is possibly TRBD1 (6 bases). CDR3 length equals 18 residues. Trimming stripped 7 bases from V and 5 bases from J, with 27 bases between. Per germline, CDR1 SGHRS and CDR2 YFSETQ. CDR3 residues: CASQASKQGQHTTGELFF. The CDR3, as DNA: TGCGCCAGCCAGGCCTCAAAGCAAGGACAGCATACAACCGGGGAGCTGTTTTTT.

The genes are TRBV7-8 and TRBJ1-1; D is undetermined. This CDR3 region has 13 residues. Germline CDR1 and CDR2: SGHVS and FQNEAQ. Trimming pared 0 bases from V and 6 bases from J, leaving 8 bases between. The CDR3 sequence is CASSLAGAAEAFF. The CDR3 DNA reads as TGTGCCAGCAGCTTAGCGGGAGCAGCTGAAGCTTTCTTT.

This chain joins TRBV7-2 and TRBJ2-7; tentatively, D is TRBD1 (5 bases). The CDR3 runs to 13 residues. The V end was cut by 3 bases, the J end by 1 base, with 7 bases between. Germline loops: CDR1 SGHTA, CDR2 FQGNSA. The CDR3 region has the DNA TGTGCCAGCAGCTTCGACAGATCCTACGAGCAGTACTTC. As protein: CASSFDRSYEQYF. Looking up the rest from reference TRBV7-2 and TRBJ2-7 gives the full variable domain: GAGVSQSPSNKVTEKGKDVELRCDPISGHTALYWYRQSLGQGLEFLIYFQGNSAPDKSGLPSDRFSAERTGGSVSTLTIQRTQQEDSAVYLCASSFDRSYEQYFGPGTRLTVT.

The chain recombines TRBV5-1 with TRBJ1-1; the D is unclear. This CDR3 comprises 13 residues. V lost 4 bases and J 0 bases, leaving 7 bases between the germline ends. Germline V gene sequence: CDR1 SGHRS, CDR2 YFSETQ. The CDR3 is CASSNSMNTEAFF. The CDR3 nucleotides are TGCGCCAGCAGCAACAGCATGAACACTGAAGCTTTCTTT.

This clone was detected once. The chain joins TRBV7-7 to TRBJ2-7, with 8 bases that match TRBD1. CDR3 length: 15 residues. Germline V gene lookup returns CDR1 SSHAT and CDR2 FNYEAQ (reference sequence). Here the CDR3 DNA reads TGTGCTAGCCATAAACCGGGACAGGTGACCTACGAGCAGTACTTC. This sequence encodes CASHKPGQVTYEQYF. The variable domain in full, with the rest retrieved from reference TRBV7-7 and TRBJ2-7, is GAGVSQSPRYKVTKRGQDVTLRCDPISSHATLYWYQQALGQGPEFLTYFNYEAQPDKSGLPSDRFSAERPEGSISTLTIQRTEQRDSAMYRCASHKPGQVTYEQYFGPGTRLTVT.

The chain recombines TRBV27 with TRBJ2-3, with TRBD2 matching 10 bases. Trimming removed 5 bases from V and 3 bases from J; junction bases left unmatched: 5. CDR1 and CDR2 from the germline V gene are MNHEY and SMNVEV (reference sequence). This CDR3 contains 15 residues. CDR3 sequence: CASSILGLATDTQYF. The CDR3, as DNA: TGTGCCAGCAGTATATTGGGACTAGCGACAGATACGCAGTATTTT.

V is TRBV7-3 and J is TRBJ2-5, with TRBD2 identical over 10 bases. The CDR3 is made up of 16 amino acids. Germline CDR1 SGHTA, CDR2 FQGTGA. The trim removed 2 bases at V and 5 bases at J, leaving 8 bases unmatched. CDR3 in amino acids: CASSLAASGRSETQYF. CDR3 DNA: TGTGCCAGCAGCTTAGCCGCTAGCGGGAGATCGGAGACCCAGTACTTC. The whole variable domain, filled in from reference TRBV7-3 and TRBJ2-5, reads GAGVSQTPSNKVTEKGKYVELRCDPISGHTALYWYRQSLGQGPEFLIYFQGTGAADDSGLPNDRFFAVRPEGSVSTLKIQRTERGDSAVYLCASSLAASGRSETQYFGPGTRLLVL.

The rearrangement joins TRBV5-1 to TRBJ1-2; D ambiguous. The CDR3 spans 13 residues. Trimming pared 0 bases from V and 7 bases from J, leaving 10 bases between. Germline V gene lookup returns CDR1 SGHRS and CDR2 YFSETQ. CDR3 DNA: TGCGCCAGCAGCTTGGAGGACTTACGTGGCTACACCTTC. Its protein product is CASSLEDLRGYTF.

V gene TRBV10-3 combines with J gene TRBJ1-4, with 9 positions matching TRBD1. The CDR3 sequence is 15 residues long. J lost 6 bases, V lost 11 bases, and 13 bases had no gene match. Per the germline V gene, CDR1 is ENHRY and CDR2 is SYGVKD. CDR3 DNA sequence: TGTGCCGTCCCCCCAACGGGACAGGGAGATGAAAAACTGTTTTTT. Its protein product is CAVPPTGQGDEKLFF.

The V gene is TRBV12-3 or TRBV12-4, the J gene TRBJ2-1; D is undetermined. V dropped 7 bases and J dropped 5 bases, with 9 bases sitting between them. The CDR3 is 12 amino acids. The CDR3 DNA reads as TGTGCCAGCACCGAGCGAAACAATGAGCAGTTCTTC. Its translation is CASTERNNEQFF.

This chain links TRBV24-1 with TRBJ1-2; no firm D call. This CDR3 is built from 12 residues. CDR1 KGHDR and CDR2 SFDVKD come from the germline V gene. Between the trimmed V and J ends, which lost 4 bases and 5 bases, there was a span of 7 bases. The CDR3 region has the DNA TGTGCCACCAGTGACCAGACTTATGGCTACACCTTC. Amino acid sequence: CATSDQTYGYTF.

J is TRBJ1-3 and V is TRBV10-3; TRBD1 matches at 8 bases. The V gene's germline CDR1 is ENHRY and CDR2 SYGVKD. V lost 6 bases to trimming and J lost 0 bases; unmatched junction nucleotides: 7. This CDR3 has 16 residues. The DNA for the CDR3 is TGTGCCATCAGAGGGGGACAGGAGTTCTCTGGAAACACCATATATTTT. Its protein product is CAIRGGQEFSGNTIYF.

Comments on this clone: The same CDR3 arises from other DNA sequences in this sample as well. The chain uses TRBV20-1 and TRBJ1-5; TRBD1 is a possible D gene (6 bases). Germline V CDR1 and CDR2: DFQATT, SNEGSKA (reference sequence). CDR3 length: 13 residues. V was clipped by 3 bases and J by 1 base, with 7 bases between them. In DNA form, the CDR3 reads TGCAGTGCTAGTCAGGGGAGCAATCAGCCCCAGCATTTT. It encodes CSASQGSNQPQHF.

This sequence joins TRBV7-3 and TRBJ2-1, with 7 positions matching TRBD2. CDR1 and CDR2 (germline): SGHTA, FQGTGA. V lost 2 bases and J lost 2; bases outside the gene matches: 9. The CDR3 length is 17 residues. The CDR3 DNA reads as TGTGCCAGCAGCTTAGGACTAGTTGGGTCGGCCTACAATGAGCAGTTCTTC. It translates to CASSLGLVGSAYNEQFF.

The chain carries TRBV6-5 and TRBJ2-5, with TRBD1 identical over 11 bases. With V trimmed by 0 bases and J by 5 bases, 5 bases remained unmatched. The CDR3 consists of 16 residues. From germline, CDR1 is MNHEY and CDR2 SVGAGI. The CDR3 coding sequence is TGTGCCAGCAGTTACTCGGCGGGGACAGGGGGTGAGACCCAGTACTTC. Its translation is CASSYSAGTGGETQYF.

The chain has TRBV4-1 and TRBJ2-7, with a weak D call TRBD2 (6 bases). CDR1 is MGHRA and CDR2 is YSYEKL in the germline V gene. V shed 1 base and J shed 5 bases, with 21 bases lying between them. The CDR3 covers 17 residues. CDR3 DNA: TGCGCCAGCAGCCAAGGGAGGCAAGGGACTCTAAAGAACGAGCAGTACTTC. Translated, it gives CASSQGRQGTLKNEQYF.

The chain employs TRBV12-5 and TRBJ2-7; a weak D match, TRBD2 (5 bases). The CDR3 sequence is 13 residues long. The germline gives CDR1 LGHNT, CDR2 FRNRAP. The germline V and J ends were trimmed by 6 bases and 1 base, with 10 bases remaining between them. CDR3: CASGLGGSYEQYF. The CDR3 DNA reads as TGTGCTAGTGGCTTAGGAGGTTCCTACGAGCAGTACTTC.

This chain uses TRBV19 with TRBJ2-3, with a tentative D call TRBD2 (6 bases). The V gene's germline CDR1 is LNHDA and CDR2 SQIVND (reference sequence). This CDR3 spans 17 amino acids. V was trimmed by 4 bases and J by 6 bases, leaving 23 bases between them. The CDR3 region is CASSNGSGRILLDTQYF. CDR3 sequence (DNA): TGTGCCAGTAGTAACGGGAGTGGACGGATATTACTGGATACGCAGTATTTT.

The chain employs TRBV30 and TRBJ1-2; 7 positions match TRBD1. The CDR3 extends over 12 amino acids. Germline V gene data show CDR1 as GTSNPN and CDR2 as SVGIG (reference sequence). Here the CDR3 DNA reads TGTGCGTCAGACAGGGCTAACTATGGCTACACCTTC. Amino acids: CASDRANYGYTF. Drawing the rest from reference TRBV30 and TRBJ1-2, the complete variable domain is SQTIHQWPATLVQPVGSPLSLECTVEGTSNPNLYWYRQAAGRGLQLLFYSVGIGQISSEVPQNLSASRPQDRQFILSSKKLLLSDSGFYLCASDRANYGYTFGSGTRLTVV.

V and J are TRBV3-1 (or the pseudogene TRBV3-2) and TRBJ2-2; 13 nucleotides agree with TRBD2. This CDR3 region has 17 residues. Germline V CDR1 and CDR2: LGHDT, YNNKEL (reference sequence). V lost 2 bases, J lost 8 bases, and 8 bases stayed unmatched. The CDR3: CASSQRGTSGVGGELFF. Written as DNA, the CDR3 is TGTGCCAGCAGCCAACGGGGGACTAGCGGGGTCGGTGGGGAGCTGTTTTTT.

The chain joins TRBV9 to TRBJ2-5; 10 bases map to TRBD2. The V segment lost 1 base and the J segment 4 bases; nucleotides outside the gene matches: 10. The CDR3 contains 17 residues. From germline, CDR1 is SGDLS and CDR2 YYNGEE. The CDR3: CASSVLDASGSGETQYF. The CDR3 DNA reads as TGTGCCAGCAGCGTATTGGACGCTAGCGGGAGCGGAGAGACCCAGTACTTC.

This clone has a single count. V is TRBV18 and J is TRBJ2-1, with unresolved D. CDR1 and CDR2 from the germline V gene are KGHSH and LQKENI. The CDR3 loop spans 12 amino acids. V lost 3 bases and J lost 6, with 6 bases in between. The CDR3 is CASSPRVNEQFF. CDR3 in DNA: TGTGCCAGCTCACCTCGAGTCAATGAGCAGTTCTTC.

The CDR3 DNA reads as TGCGCCAGCACAGGGACAGGGGCCTACAATGAGCAGTTCTTC. The encoded protein is CASTGTGAYNEQFF. The chain has TRBV4-1 and TRBJ2-1, with 10 nucleotides matching TRBD1. The CDR3 loop spans 14 amino acids. V was clipped by 7 bases and J by 2 bases; unmatched bases: 2. Germline assignment: CDR1 MGHRA and CDR2 YSYEKL.